This is a list of T cell receptor beta chains from one sample in a study of beta chain features in type 1 diabetes. Measured with immunoSEQ multiplex PCR; TCRdb has only the in-frame clones, and not every one. Here the sample spans more than 300,000 clones, roughly an eighth being singletons. Sequenced sample: naive CD4+ T cells from blood. These receptors all come from a young man in good health. Both conserved end residues are part of each CDR3. Each record gives: J gene, clone size, D gene, V gene, CDR3 protein, CDR3 DNA. The D gene is left open where the match is weak. Clone size is not always given. Where it is, it says once, few, many or a class for expanded clones.

j_call: TRBJ1-6
clone_size: few
d_call: .
v_call: TRBV5-6
cdr3_aa: CASSPGLYNSPLHF
cdr3_nt: TGTGCCAGCAGTCCGGGTCTTTATAATTCACCCCTCCACTTT

j_call: TRBJ1-2
clone_size: few
d_call: .
v_call: TRBV19
cdr3_aa: CASSGRANYGYTF
cdr3_nt: TGTGCCAGTTCGGGCAGGGCTAACTATGGCTACACCTTC

j_call: TRBJ2-1
clone_size: few
d_call: TRBD2
v_call: TRBV9
cdr3_aa: CASSTSGTSGFNEQFF
cdr3_nt: TGTGCCAGCAGCACCTCCGGGACTAGCGGCTTTAATGAGCAGTTCTTC

j_call: TRBJ1-2
clone_size: few
d_call: .
v_call: TRBV2
cdr3_aa: CTPGDRENGYTF
cdr3_nt: TGTACCCCAGGGGATCGAGAAAATGGCTACACCTTC

j_call: TRBJ2-1
clone_size: few
d_call: .
v_call: TRBV30
cdr3_aa: CAWWDFRYNEQFF
cdr3_nt: TGTGCCTGGTGGGACTTCCGATACAATGAGCAGTTCTTC

j_call: TRBJ2-3
clone_size: few
d_call: .
v_call: TRBV19
cdr3_aa: CASSGGGEDTQYF
cdr3_nt: TGTGCCAGTAGCGGGGGAGGTGAAGATACGCAGTATTTT

j_call: TRBJ2-1
clone_size: .
d_call: .
v_call: TRBV7-2
cdr3_aa: CASSLAGGPREQFF
cdr3_nt: TGTGCCAGCAGCTTAGCGGGGGGGCCTCGGGAGCAGTTCTTC

j_call: TRBJ2-1
clone_size: .
d_call: TRBD2
v_call: TRBV29-1
cdr3_aa: CSVGVAGGPRNEQFF
cdr3_nt: TGCAGCGTGGGGGTAGCGGGAGGGCCGAGGAATGAGCAGTTCTTC

j_call: TRBJ2-2
clone_size: .
d_call: .
v_call: TRBV18
cdr3_aa: CASTTGTGNTGELFF
cdr3_nt: TGTGCCAGCACTACCGGGACTGGTAACACCGGGGAGCTGTTTTTT

j_call: TRBJ1-2
clone_size: .
d_call: TRBD1
v_call: TRBV6-5
cdr3_aa: CASMEGQDYGYTF
cdr3_nt: TGTGCCAGCATGGAAGGACAGGACTATGGCTACACCTTC

j_call: TRBJ2-1
clone_size: few
d_call: .
v_call: TRBV29-1
cdr3_aa: CSAFPSRGGNEQFF
cdr3_nt: TGCAGTGCCTTTCCCTCTAGAGGCGGCAATGAGCAGTTCTTC

j_call: TRBJ1-4
clone_size: .
d_call: .
v_call: TRBV6-5
cdr3_aa: CASTGRVGEKLFF
cdr3_nt: TGTGCCAGCACGGGCAGGGTCGGCGAAAAACTGTTTTTT

j_call: TRBJ2-5
clone_size: .
d_call: TRBD1
v_call: TRBV4-2
cdr3_aa: CASSWDSQETQYF
cdr3_nt: TGTGCCAGCAGCTGGGACAGCCAAGAGACCCAGTACTTC

j_call: TRBJ1-4
clone_size: few
d_call: .
v_call: TRBV30
cdr3_aa: CAWSVGETGKLFF
cdr3_nt: TGTGCCTGGAGTGTCGGGGAGACGGGAAAACTGTTTTTT

j_call: TRBJ2-7
clone_size: .
d_call: .
v_call: TRBV5-1
cdr3_aa: CASSRDNLYEQYF
cdr3_nt: TGCGCCAGCAGCCGGGACAATTTATACGAGCAGTACTTC

j_call: TRBJ1-5
clone_size: few
d_call: TRBD1
v_call: TRBV7-2
cdr3_aa: CASSGQGATNQPQHF
cdr3_nt: TGTGCCAGCAGCGGTCAGGGGGCAACCAATCAGCCCCAGCATTTT

j_call: TRBJ2-1
clone_size: .
d_call: .
v_call: TRBV28
cdr3_aa: CASSEEDEQFF
cdr3_nt: TGTGCCAGCAGTGAAGAGGATGAGCAGTTCTTC

j_call: TRBJ2-7
clone_size: .
d_call: .
v_call: TRBV11-3
cdr3_aa: CASSDNRYEQYF
cdr3_nt: TGTGCCAGCAGCGACAACAGATACGAGCAGTACTTC

j_call: TRBJ2-7
clone_size: few
d_call: TRBD2
v_call: TRBV30
cdr3_aa: CAWSVRGETEQYF
cdr3_nt: TGTGCCTGGAGTGTACGGGGGGAGACCGAGCAGTACTTC

j_call: TRBJ1-2
clone_size: .
d_call: .
v_call: TRBV9
cdr3_aa: CASSVVSRGDYGYTF
cdr3_nt: TGTGCCAGCAGCGTAGTAAGCAGGGGCGACTATGGCTACACCTTC

j_call: TRBJ2-1
clone_size: few
d_call: TRBD2
v_call: TRBV5-4
cdr3_aa: CASTKMGLAGGAYNEQFF
cdr3_nt: TGTGCCAGCACCAAAATGGGACTAGCGGGGGGCGCCTACAATGAGCAGTTCTTC

j_call: TRBJ2-7
clone_size: .
d_call: .
v_call: TRBV6-1
cdr3_aa: CASTIRDIAYEQYF
cdr3_nt: TGTGCCAGCACCATCCGGGACATCGCCTACGAGCAGTACTTC

j_call: TRBJ2-2
clone_size: few
d_call: TRBD1
v_call: TRBV28
cdr3_aa: CASLDRAAGELFF
cdr3_nt: TGTGCCAGCTTGGACAGGGCGGCCGGGGAGCTGTTTTTT

j_call: TRBJ2-2
clone_size: few
d_call: .
v_call: TRBV6-5
cdr3_aa: CASSYPGTAGELFF
cdr3_nt: TGTGCCAGCAGTTACCCAGGGACTGCCGGGGAGCTGTTTTTT

j_call: TRBJ1-2
clone_size: few
d_call: TRBD1
v_call: TRBV6-5
cdr3_aa: CASSYYGQGHYGYTF
cdr3_nt: TGTGCCAGCAGTTACTACGGACAGGGGCACTATGGCTACACCTTC

j_call: TRBJ2-6
clone_size: few
d_call: .
v_call: TRBV4-3
cdr3_aa: CASSQPRGLSGANVLTF
cdr3_nt: TGCGCCAGCAGCCAACCCAGGGGCCTCTCTGGGGCCAACGTCCTGACTTTC

j_call: TRBJ1-3
clone_size: few
d_call: .
v_call: TRBV28
cdr3_aa: CASSFLQTGTIYF
cdr3_nt: TGTGCCAGCAGTTTCCTCCAGACAGGCACCATATATTTT

j_call: TRBJ2-1
clone_size: few
d_call: .
v_call: TRBV11-2
cdr3_aa: CASSSLGRARDNEQFF
cdr3_nt: TGTGCCAGCAGCTCCCTAGGCAGGGCAAGGGACAATGAGCAGTTCTTC

j_call: TRBJ2-3
clone_size: .
d_call: .
v_call: TRBV28
cdr3_aa: CASSLAPRGGVPDTQYF
cdr3_nt: TGTGCCAGCAGTTTAGCCCCCAGGGGAGGGGTTCCAGATACGCAGTATTTT

j_call: TRBJ2-7
clone_size: few
d_call: .
v_call: TRBV14
cdr3_aa: CASSQELFYEQYF
cdr3_nt: TGTGCCAGCAGCCAAGAACTTTTCTACGAGCAGTACTTC

j_call: TRBJ2-1
clone_size: once
d_call: .
v_call: TRBV7-2
cdr3_aa: CASRPDRSSYNEQFF
cdr3_nt: TGTGCCAGCAGACCCGACAGGAGCTCCTACAATGAGCAGTTCTTC

j_call: TRBJ2-1
clone_size: .
d_call: TRBD2
v_call: TRBV5-1
cdr3_aa: CASSLVVGGPNEQFF
cdr3_nt: TGCGCCAGCAGCTTGGTGGTGGGAGGGCCTAATGAGCAGTTCTTC

j_call: TRBJ1-4
clone_size: .
d_call: .
v_call: TRBV4-3
cdr3_aa: CASSQGGPGGEKLFF
cdr3_nt: TGCGCCAGCAGCCAAGGGGGGCCGGGCGGGGAAAAACTGTTTTTT

j_call: TRBJ2-7
clone_size: few
d_call: .
v_call: TRBV7-2
cdr3_aa: CASSFSPTGAASGRGQYF
cdr3_nt: TGTGCCAGCAGCTTTTCCCCAACGGGAGCGGCATCGGGGCGTGGGCAGTACTTC

j_call: TRBJ2-7
clone_size: few
d_call: .
v_call: TRBV30
cdr3_aa: CAWSSGKTYEQYF
cdr3_nt: TGTGCCTGGAGTAGCGGAAAAACCTACGAGCAGTACTTC

j_call: TRBJ2-1
clone_size: .
d_call: TRBD2
v_call: TRBV11-1
cdr3_aa: CASSFIGGSSYNEQFF
cdr3_nt: TGTGCCAGCAGCTTCATCGGGGGGTCTTCCTACAATGAGCAGTTCTTC

j_call: TRBJ2-7
clone_size: few
d_call: TRBD1
v_call: TRBV5-4
cdr3_aa: CASSLVGQSYEQYF
cdr3_nt: TGTGCCAGCAGCTTGGTGGGACAGAGCTACGAGCAGTACTTC

j_call: TRBJ1-1
clone_size: few
d_call: TRBD1
v_call: TRBV30
cdr3_aa: CAWSVWWRGRDSSAFF
cdr3_nt: TGTGCCTGGAGTGTTTGGTGGAGGGGGCGAGATTCCTCAGCTTTCTTT

j_call: TRBJ2-2
clone_size: .
d_call: .
v_call: TRBV27
cdr3_aa: CASSQTRNTGELFF
cdr3_nt: TGTGCCAGCAGCCAGACAAGGAACACCGGGGAGCTGTTTTTT

j_call: TRBJ1-2
clone_size: once
d_call: .
v_call: TRBV6-5
cdr3_aa: CASRPRGNGRYGYTF
cdr3_nt: TGTGCCAGCAGGCCTCGGGGTAACGGGCGCTATGGCTACACCTTC

j_call: TRBJ2-3
clone_size: once
d_call: .
v_call: TRBV5-4
cdr3_aa: CASSFTNTDTQYF
cdr3_nt: TGTGCCAGCAGCTTTACTAACACAGATACGCAGTATTTT

j_call: TRBJ1-3
clone_size: few
d_call: .
v_call: TRBV5-1
cdr3_aa: CASSLDSGNTIYF
cdr3_nt: TGCGCCAGCAGCTTGGACTCCGGAAACACCATATATTTT

j_call: TRBJ2-5
clone_size: .
d_call: TRBD2
v_call: TRBV28
cdr3_aa: CASRTSGRGARETQYF
cdr3_nt: TGTGCCTCACGGACTAGCGGGAGGGGTGCGCGAGAGACCCAGTACTTC

j_call: TRBJ2-7
clone_size: .
d_call: .
v_call: TRBV28
cdr3_aa: CASTLPRDKGYEQYF
cdr3_nt: TGTGCCAGCACCCTTCCACGGGACAAAGGCTACGAGCAGTACTTC

j_call: TRBJ2-2
clone_size: .
d_call: .
v_call: TRBV4-3
cdr3_aa: CASSQEFGNTGELFF
cdr3_nt: TGCGCCAGCAGCCAAGAGTTCGGGAACACCGGGGAGCTGTTTTTT

j_call: TRBJ2-2
clone_size: few
d_call: TRBD2
v_call: TRBV7-2
cdr3_aa: CASSFRTSDTGELFF
cdr3_nt: TGTGCCAGCAGCTTCAGGACTAGCGACACCGGGGAGCTGTTTTTT

j_call: TRBJ1-1
clone_size: .
d_call: TRBD1
v_call: TRBV5-1
cdr3_aa: CASSPDRESEAFF
cdr3_nt: TGCGCCAGCAGCCCTGACAGGGAATCTGAAGCTTTCTTT

j_call: TRBJ2-7
clone_size: few
d_call: .
v_call: TRBV5-6
cdr3_aa: CASSLGPGTRYEQYF
cdr3_nt: TGTGCCAGCAGCTTGGGCCCCGGGACACGCTACGAGCAGTACTTC

j_call: TRBJ2-3
clone_size: .
d_call: .
v_call: TRBV7-3
cdr3_aa: CASSLLLADTQYF
cdr3_nt: TGTGCCAGCAGCTTATTGCTAGCGGATACGCAGTATTTT

j_call: TRBJ2-3
clone_size: .
d_call: TRBD2
v_call: TRBV7-2
cdr3_aa: CASSTGLAVNTDTQYF
cdr3_nt: TGTGCCAGCAGCACGGGACTAGCGGTGAACACAGATACGCAGTATTTT

j_call: TRBJ2-2
clone_size: .
d_call: .
v_call: TRBV4-2
cdr3_aa: CASSLTSTGTGELFF
cdr3_nt: TGTGCCAGCAGCCTTACTTCCACGGGGACCGGGGAGCTGTTTTTT

j_call: TRBJ2-6
clone_size: .
d_call: TRBD1
v_call: TRBV13
cdr3_aa: CASSFQRTGYGANVLTF
cdr3_nt: TGTGCCAGCAGCTTCCAAAGGACAGGGTATGGGGCCAACGTCCTGACTTTC

j_call: TRBJ2-3
clone_size: few
d_call: TRBD1
v_call: TRBV11-2
cdr3_aa: CASIGGTGWGTDTQYF
cdr3_nt: TGTGCCAGCATCGGGGGGACAGGGTGGGGGACAGATACGCAGTATTTT

j_call: TRBJ1-6
clone_size: few
d_call: .
v_call: TRBV9
cdr3_aa: CASSLTENSPLHF
cdr3_nt: TGTGCCAGCAGCCTTACAGAGAATTCACCCCTCCACTTT

j_call: TRBJ2-3
clone_size: .
d_call: .
v_call: TRBV9
cdr3_aa: CASSVAETGVLSTQYF
cdr3_nt: TGTGCCAGCAGCGTAGCCGAGACGGGGGTTCTGAGTACGCAGTATTTT

j_call: TRBJ2-1
clone_size: .
d_call: .
v_call: TRBV7-9
cdr3_aa: CASSSQGGQFF
cdr3_nt: TGTGCCAGCAGCTCCCAGGGGGGGCAGTTCTTC

j_call: TRBJ1-6
clone_size: few
d_call: .
v_call: TRBV18
cdr3_aa: CASSPGADSPLHF
cdr3_nt: TGTGCCAGCTCACCTGGGGCCGATTCACCCCTCCACTTT

j_call: TRBJ2-5
clone_size: .
d_call: TRBD2
v_call: TRBV7-2
cdr3_aa: CASSPGLSGETQYF
cdr3_nt: TGTGCCAGCAGCCCGGGACTTAGCGGGGAGACCCAGTACTTC

j_call: TRBJ1-2
clone_size: .
d_call: TRBD1
v_call: TRBV10-3
cdr3_aa: CAILRDRGPYGYTF
cdr3_nt: TGTGCCATCCTCCGGGACAGGGGTCCCTATGGCTACACCTTC

j_call: TRBJ2-4
clone_size: .
d_call: .
v_call: TRBV4-3
cdr3_aa: CASSHVPVAKNIQYF
cdr3_nt: TGCGCCAGCAGCCACGTCCCCGTAGCCAAAAACATTCAGTACTTC